What follows describes a single TCR beta chain. Antigen unknown. The entirety of the isolated RNA underwent reverse transcription, so expressed TCRB transcripts were sequenced. Sequencing was performed with immunoSEQ multiplex PCR; in TCRdb, only in-frame clones are kept and a portion is missing. The sample lists around 400,000 clones, over 12% seen once, with approximately 0.02% in the top ten. The record originates from a study of beta chain features in type 1 diabetes. Whole-study results and caveats: Whether TCRB rearrangement is influenced by HLA type was left unresolved in this analysis. Fewer insertions but more deletions were seen at VDJ junctions in type 1 diabetes patients. PCR might show a preference for shorter templates, equally across patients and controls.

The sample was naive CD4+ T cells from blood. This clonotype was sampled from a woman between 18 and 30 years old in good health.

The CDR3 sequence is CASSRLAATDTQYF. Here the CDR3 DNA reads TGTGCCAGCAGTCGACTAGCGGCCACAGATACGCAGTATTTT. V gene TRBV6-5 combines with J gene TRBJ2-3; 9 nucleotides align to TRBD2. Germline V gene data show CDR1 as MNHEY and CDR2 as SVGAGI. The CDR3 is 14 residues long. V was clipped by 5 bases and J by 2 bases; unmatched bases: 2.